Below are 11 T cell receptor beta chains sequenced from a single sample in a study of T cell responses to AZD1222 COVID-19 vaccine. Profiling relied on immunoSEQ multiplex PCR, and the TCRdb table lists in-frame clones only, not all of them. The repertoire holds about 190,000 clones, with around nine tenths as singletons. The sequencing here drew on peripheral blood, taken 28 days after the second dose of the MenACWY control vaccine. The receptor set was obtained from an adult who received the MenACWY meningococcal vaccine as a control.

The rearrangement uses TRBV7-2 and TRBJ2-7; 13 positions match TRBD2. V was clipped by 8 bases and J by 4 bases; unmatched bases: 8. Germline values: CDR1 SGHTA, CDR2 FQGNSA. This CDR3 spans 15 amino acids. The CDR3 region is CASPFRLAGGYEQYF. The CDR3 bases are TGTGCCAGCCCCTTTAGACTAGCGGGAGGTTACGAGCAGTACTTC.

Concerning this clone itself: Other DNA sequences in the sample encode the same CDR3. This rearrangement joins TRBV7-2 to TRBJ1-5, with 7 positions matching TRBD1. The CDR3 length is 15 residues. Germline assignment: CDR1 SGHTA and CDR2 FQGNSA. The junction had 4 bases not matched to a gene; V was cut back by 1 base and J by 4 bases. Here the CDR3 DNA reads TGTGCCAGCAGCTTAGGGCAGGGGGAGAATCAGCCCCAGCATTTT. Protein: CASSLGQGENQPQHF.

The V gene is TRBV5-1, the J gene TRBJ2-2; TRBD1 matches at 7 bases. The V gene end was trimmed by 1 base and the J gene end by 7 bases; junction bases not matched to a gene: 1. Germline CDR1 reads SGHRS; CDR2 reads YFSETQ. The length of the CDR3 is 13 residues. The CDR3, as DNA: TGCGCCAGCAGCTTGTCAGGGGGCGGGGAGCTGTTTTTT. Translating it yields CASSLSGGGELFF. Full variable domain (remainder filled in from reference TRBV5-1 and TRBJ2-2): KAGVTQTPRYLIKTRGQQVTLSCSPISGHRSVSWYQQTPGQGLQFLFEYFSETQRNKGNFPGRFSGRQFSNSRSEMNVSTLELGDSALYLCASSLSGGGELFFGEGSRLTVL.

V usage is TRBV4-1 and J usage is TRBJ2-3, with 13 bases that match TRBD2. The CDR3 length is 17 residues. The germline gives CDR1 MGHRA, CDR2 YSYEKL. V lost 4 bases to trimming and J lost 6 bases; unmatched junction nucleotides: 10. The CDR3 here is CASSPQTSGRILDTQYF. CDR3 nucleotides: TGCGCCAGCAGCCCTCAGACTAGCGGGAGGATTCTGGATACGCAGTATTTT.

The CDR3 here is CATYNYGYTF. CDR3 nucleotides: TGTGCCACCTACAACTATGGCTACACCTTC. The gene calls are TRBV24-1 and TRBJ1-2; D unclear. The CDR3 contains 10 residues. Germline values: CDR1 KGHDR, CDR2 SFDVKD. The V and J ends lost 9 bases and 2 bases respectively, with 3 bases between them.

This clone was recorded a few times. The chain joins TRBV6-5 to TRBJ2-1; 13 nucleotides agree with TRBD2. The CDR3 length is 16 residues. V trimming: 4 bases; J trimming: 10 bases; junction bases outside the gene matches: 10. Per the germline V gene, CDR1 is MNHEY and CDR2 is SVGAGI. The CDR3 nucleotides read TGTGCCAGCAGTTCTAGACTAGCGGGGGGCTTCTTGGAGCAGTTCTTC. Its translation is CASSSRLAGGFLEQFF.

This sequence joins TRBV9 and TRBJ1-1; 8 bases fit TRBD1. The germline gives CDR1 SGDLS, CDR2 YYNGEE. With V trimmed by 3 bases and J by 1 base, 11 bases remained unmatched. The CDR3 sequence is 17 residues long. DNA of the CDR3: TGTGCCAGCAGCGCAGGACAGGGCCTGTTCCCGAACACTGAAGCTTTCTTT. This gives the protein CASSAGQGLFPNTEAFF.

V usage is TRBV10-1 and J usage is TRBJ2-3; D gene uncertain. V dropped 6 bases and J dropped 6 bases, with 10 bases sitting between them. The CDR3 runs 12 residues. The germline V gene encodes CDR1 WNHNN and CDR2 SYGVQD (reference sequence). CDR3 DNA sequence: TGCGCCAGCAGCACCGGCCGCGATACGCAGTATTTT. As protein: CASSTGRDTQYF.

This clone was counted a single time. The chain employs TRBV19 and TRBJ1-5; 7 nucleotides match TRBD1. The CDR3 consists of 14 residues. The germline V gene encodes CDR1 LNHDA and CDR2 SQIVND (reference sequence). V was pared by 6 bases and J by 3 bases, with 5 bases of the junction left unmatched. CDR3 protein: CASSQGQANQPQHF. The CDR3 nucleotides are TGTGCCAGTAGCCAAGGACAGGCCAATCAGCCCCAGCATTTT.

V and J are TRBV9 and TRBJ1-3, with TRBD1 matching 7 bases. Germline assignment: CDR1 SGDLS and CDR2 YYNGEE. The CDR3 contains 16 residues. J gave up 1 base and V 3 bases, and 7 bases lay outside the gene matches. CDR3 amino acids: CASSGQGRSSGNTIYF. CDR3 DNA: TGTGCCAGCAGCGGACAGGGAAGGAGTTCTGGAAACACCATATATTTT.

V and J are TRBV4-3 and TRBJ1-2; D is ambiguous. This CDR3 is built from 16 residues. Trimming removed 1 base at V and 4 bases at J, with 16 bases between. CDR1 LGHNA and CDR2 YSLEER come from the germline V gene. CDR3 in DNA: TGCGCCAGCAGCCAAGTAAGCGTCCGCGCCCTCTATGGCTACACCTTC. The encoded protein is CASSQVSVRALYGYTF.